This TCR beta chain was retrieved from a study of T cells in Graves' hyperthyroidism and ophthalmopathy. There are 14 residues in the CDR3. V lost 4 bases and J lost 0, with 10 bases in between. Per the germline V gene, CDR1 is LGHDT and CDR2 is YNNKEL (reference sequence). TCR beta CDR3 regions were amplified from RNA. The TCR CDR3 was amplified in a first-round RT-PCR using the HTBI primer set. TCRdb recomputed calls from the multiplex PCR reads with MiXCR, one row per CDR3 protein. The sample lists 300,000 to 400,000 distinct CDR3 sequences, around 20% occurring once. Sample: blood. This chain uses TRBV3-1 with TRBJ2-7, with unresolved D. This TCR was sampled from a woman in her 50s with Graves' hyperthyroidism. The CDR3 spells CASSRSESSYEQYF. The DNA for the CDR3 is TGTGCCAGCAGCCGATCGGAAAGCTCCTACGAGCAGTACTTC.